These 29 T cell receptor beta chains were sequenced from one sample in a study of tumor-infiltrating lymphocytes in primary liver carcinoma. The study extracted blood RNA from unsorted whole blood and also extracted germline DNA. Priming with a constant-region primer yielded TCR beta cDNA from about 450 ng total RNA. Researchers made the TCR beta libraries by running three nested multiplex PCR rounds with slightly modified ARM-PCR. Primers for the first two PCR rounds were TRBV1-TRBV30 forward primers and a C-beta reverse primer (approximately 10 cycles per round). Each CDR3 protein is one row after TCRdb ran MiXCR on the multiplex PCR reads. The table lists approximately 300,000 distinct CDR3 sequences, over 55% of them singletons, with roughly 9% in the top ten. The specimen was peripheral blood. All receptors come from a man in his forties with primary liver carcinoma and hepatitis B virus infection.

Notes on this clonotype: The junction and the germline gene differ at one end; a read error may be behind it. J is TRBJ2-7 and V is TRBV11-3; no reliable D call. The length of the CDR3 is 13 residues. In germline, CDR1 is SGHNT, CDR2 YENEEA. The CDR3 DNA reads TGTGCCAGCAGCTTGTGTTCGGGCTACGAGCAGAACTTC. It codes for CASSLCSGYEQNF.

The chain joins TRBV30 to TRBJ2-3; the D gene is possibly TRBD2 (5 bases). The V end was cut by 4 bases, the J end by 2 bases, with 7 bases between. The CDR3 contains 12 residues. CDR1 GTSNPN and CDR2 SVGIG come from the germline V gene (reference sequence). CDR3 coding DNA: TGTGCCTGGACGACTAACACAGATACGCAGTATTTT. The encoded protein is CAWTTNTDTQYF. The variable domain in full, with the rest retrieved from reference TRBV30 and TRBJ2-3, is SQTIHQWPATLVQPVGSPLSLECTVEGTSNPNLYWYRQAAGRGLQLLFYSVGIGQISSEVPQNLSASRPQDRQFILSSKKLLLSDSGFYLCAWTTNTDTQYFGPGTRLTVL.

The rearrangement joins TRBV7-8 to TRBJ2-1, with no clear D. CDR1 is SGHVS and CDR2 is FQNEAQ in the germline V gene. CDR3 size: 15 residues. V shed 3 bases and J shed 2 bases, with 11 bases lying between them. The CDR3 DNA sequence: TGTGCCAGCAGCTTTGGAGCGCCCGCCTACAATGAGCAGTTCTTC. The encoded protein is CASSFGAPAYNEQFF. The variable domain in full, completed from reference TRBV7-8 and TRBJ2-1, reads GAGVSQSPRYKVAKRGQDVALRCDPISGHVSLFWYQQALGQGPEFLTYFQNEAQLDKSGLPSDRFFAERPEGSVSTLKIQRTQQEDSAVYLCASSFGAPAYNEQFFGPGTRLTVL.

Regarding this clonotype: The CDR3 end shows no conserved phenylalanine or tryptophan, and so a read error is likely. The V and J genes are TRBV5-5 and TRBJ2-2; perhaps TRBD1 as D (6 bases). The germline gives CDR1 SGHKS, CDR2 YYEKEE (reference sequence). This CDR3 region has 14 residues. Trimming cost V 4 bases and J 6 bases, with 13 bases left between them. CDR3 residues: CASSLDSRSGELFS. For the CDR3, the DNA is TGTGCCAGCAGCCTGGACAGTCGGTCCGGGGAGCTGTTTTCT.

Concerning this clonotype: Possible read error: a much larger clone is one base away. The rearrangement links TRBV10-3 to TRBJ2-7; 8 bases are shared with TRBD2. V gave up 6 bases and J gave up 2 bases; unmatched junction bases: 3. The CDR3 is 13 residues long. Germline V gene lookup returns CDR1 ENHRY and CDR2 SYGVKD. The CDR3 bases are TGTGCCATCAGGACTAGCGCCGCCTACGAGCAGTACTTC. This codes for CAIRTSAAYEQYF.

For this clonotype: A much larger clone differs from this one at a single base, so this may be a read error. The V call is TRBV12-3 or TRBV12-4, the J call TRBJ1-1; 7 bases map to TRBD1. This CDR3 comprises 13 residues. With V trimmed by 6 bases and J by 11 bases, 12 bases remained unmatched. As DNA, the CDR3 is TGTGCCAGCAGAAAAACAGGGGAGGATGACGCTTTCTTT. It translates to CASRKTGEDDAFF.

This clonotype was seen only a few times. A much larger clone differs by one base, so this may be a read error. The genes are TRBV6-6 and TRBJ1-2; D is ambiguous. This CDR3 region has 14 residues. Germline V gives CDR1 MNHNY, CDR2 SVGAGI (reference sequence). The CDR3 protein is CASSYVPGGDGYIF. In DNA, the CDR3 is TGTGCCAGCAGTTACGTGCCGGGAGGAGATGGCTACATCTTC.

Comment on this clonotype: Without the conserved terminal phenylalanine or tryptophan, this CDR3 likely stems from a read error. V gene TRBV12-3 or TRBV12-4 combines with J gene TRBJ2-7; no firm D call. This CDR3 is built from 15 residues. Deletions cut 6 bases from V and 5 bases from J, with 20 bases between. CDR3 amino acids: CASRPGRNGYHEQYS. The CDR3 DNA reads TGTGCCAGCAGACCTGGACGGAACGGGTACCACGAGCAGTACTCC.

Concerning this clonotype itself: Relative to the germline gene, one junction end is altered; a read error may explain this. In nucleotides, the CDR3 is TGTGCTAGCAGTGACTCAAAGGGGGGAGTGAACACCGGGGAGCTGTTTTTT. Translated: CASSDSKGGVNTGELFF. This chain joins TRBV6-1 and TRBJ2-2; possibly TRBD1 or TRBD2 for D (6 bases each). The CDR3 loop spans 17 amino acids. Germline CDR1 and CDR2: MNHNS and SASEGT.

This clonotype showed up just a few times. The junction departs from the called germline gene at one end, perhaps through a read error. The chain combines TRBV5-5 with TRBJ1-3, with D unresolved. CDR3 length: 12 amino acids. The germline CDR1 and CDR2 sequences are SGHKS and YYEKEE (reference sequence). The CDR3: CASRLESDTIYF. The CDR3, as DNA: TGTGCCAGCAGGTTGGAGTCGGACACCATATATTTT.

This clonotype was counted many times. CDR3 sequence reads: CASSYGQGNTEAFF. CDR3 coding DNA: TGTGCCAGCAGTTACGGACAGGGTAACACTGAAGCTTTCTTT. V gene TRBV6-5 combines with J gene TRBJ1-1; 8 bases map to TRBD1. CDR1 and CDR2 (germline): MNHEY, SVGAGI. Trimming took 2 bases from V and 2 from J; bases not matched to a gene: 1. The CDR3 has 14 amino acids.

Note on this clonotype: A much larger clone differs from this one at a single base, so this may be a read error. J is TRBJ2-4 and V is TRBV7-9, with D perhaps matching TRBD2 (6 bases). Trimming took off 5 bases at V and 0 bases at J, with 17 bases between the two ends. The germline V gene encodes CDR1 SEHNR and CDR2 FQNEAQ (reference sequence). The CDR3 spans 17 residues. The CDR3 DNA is TGTGCCAGCAGCCCGGGACTCTTTACCCTAGCCAAAAACATTCAGTACTTC. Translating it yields CASSPGLFTLAKNIQYF.

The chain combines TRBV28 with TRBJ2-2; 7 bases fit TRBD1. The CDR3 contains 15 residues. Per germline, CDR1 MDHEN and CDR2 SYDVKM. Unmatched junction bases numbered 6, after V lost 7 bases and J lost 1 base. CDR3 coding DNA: TGTGCCAGCATTCCGGGACAGATGAACACCGGGGAGCTGTTTTTT. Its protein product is CASIPGQMNTGELFF.

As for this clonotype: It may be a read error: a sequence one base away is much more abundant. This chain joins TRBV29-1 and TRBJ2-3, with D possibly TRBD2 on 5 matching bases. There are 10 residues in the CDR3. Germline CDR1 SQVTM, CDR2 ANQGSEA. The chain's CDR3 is CCGLTDTQYF. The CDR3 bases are TGCTGCGGACTCACAGATACGCAGTATTTT.

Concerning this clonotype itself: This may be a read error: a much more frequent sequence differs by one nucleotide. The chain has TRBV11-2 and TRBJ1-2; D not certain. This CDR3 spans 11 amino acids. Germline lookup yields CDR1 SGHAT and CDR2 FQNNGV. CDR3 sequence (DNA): TGTACCAGCAGCCCAACCTATGGCTACACCTTC. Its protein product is CTSSPTYGYTF.

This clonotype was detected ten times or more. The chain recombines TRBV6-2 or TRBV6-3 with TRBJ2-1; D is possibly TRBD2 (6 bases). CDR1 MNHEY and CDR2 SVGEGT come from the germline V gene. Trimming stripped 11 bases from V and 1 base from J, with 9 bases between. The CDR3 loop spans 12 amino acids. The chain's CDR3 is CAGGLSYNEQFF. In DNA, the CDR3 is TGTGCCGGAGGACTATCCTACAATGAGCAGTTCTTC.

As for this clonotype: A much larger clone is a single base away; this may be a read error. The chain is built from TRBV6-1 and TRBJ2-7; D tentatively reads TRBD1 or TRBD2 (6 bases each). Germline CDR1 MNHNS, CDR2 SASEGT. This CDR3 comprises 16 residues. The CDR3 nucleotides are TGTGCCTGCAGTTACGGGTTGGGGGGCCTAGGCGACGAGCAGTACTTC. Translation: CACSYGLGGLGDEQYF.

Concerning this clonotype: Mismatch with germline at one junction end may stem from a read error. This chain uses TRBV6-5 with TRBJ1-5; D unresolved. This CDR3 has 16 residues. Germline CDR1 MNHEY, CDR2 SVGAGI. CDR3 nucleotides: TGTACCAGCAGTACCATCCTCGGAGGGAGCAATCAGCCCCAGCGTTTT. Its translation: CTSSTILGGSNQPQRF.

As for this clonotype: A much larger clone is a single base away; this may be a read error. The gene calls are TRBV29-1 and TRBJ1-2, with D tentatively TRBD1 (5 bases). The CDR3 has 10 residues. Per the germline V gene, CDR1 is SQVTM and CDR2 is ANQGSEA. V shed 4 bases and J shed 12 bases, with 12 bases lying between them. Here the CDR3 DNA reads TGCAGCGTTGGGGGGGGAGTCCACACCTTC. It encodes CSVGGGVHTF.

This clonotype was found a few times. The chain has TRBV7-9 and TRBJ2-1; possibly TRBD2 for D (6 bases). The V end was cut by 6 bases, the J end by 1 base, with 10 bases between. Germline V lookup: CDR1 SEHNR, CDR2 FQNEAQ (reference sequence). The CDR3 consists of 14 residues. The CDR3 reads CASRPSESYNEQFF. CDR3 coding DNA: TGTGCCAGCAGGCCTAGCGAATCCTACAATGAGCAGTTCTTC. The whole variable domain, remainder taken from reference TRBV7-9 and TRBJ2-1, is DTGVSQNPRHKITKRGQNVTFRCDPISEHNRLYWYRQTLGQGPEFLTYFQNEAQLEKSRLLSDRFSAERPKGSFSTLEIQRTEQGDSAMYLCASRPSESYNEQFFGPGTRLTVL.

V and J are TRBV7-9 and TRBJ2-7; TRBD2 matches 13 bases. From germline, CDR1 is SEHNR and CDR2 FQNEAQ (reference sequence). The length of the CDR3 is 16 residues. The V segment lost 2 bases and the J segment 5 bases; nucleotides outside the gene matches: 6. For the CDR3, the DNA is TGTGCCAGCAGCTTATGGACTAGCGGGAGTACCGACGAGCAGTACTTC. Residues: CASSLWTSGSTDEQYF.

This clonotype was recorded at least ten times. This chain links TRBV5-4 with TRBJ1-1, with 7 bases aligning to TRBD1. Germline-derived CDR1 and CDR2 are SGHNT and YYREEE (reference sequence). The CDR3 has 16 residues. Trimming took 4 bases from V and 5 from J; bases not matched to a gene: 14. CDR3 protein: CASSPRTGLSGTEAFF. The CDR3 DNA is TGTGCCAGCAGCCCTAGGACAGGTCTAAGTGGGACTGAAGCTTTCTTT.

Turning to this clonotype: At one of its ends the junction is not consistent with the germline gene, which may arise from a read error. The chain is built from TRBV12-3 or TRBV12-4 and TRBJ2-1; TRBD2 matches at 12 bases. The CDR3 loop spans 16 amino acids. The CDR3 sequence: CTSSLRLAGGYNEQFF. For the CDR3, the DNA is TGTACCAGCAGTTTAAGGCTAGCGGGAGGGTACAATGAGCAGTTCTTC.

In DNA form, the CDR3 reads TGTGCCAACAGAGATTACGAGCAGTACTTC. Translated, it gives CANRDYEQYF. The J gene is TRBJ2-7, the V gene TRBV28, with no clear D. This CDR3 has 10 residues. V lost 10 bases to trimming and J lost 4 bases, with 8 bases between them. CDR1 MDHEN and CDR2 SYDVKM come from the germline V gene.

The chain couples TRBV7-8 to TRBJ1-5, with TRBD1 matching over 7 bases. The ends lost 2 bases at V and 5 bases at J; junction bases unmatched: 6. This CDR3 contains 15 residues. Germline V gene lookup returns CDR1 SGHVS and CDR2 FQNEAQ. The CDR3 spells CASSLINRGHQPQHF. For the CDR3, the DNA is TGTGCCAGCAGCTTAATAAACAGGGGACATCAGCCCCAGCATTTT. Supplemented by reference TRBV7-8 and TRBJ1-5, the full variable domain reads GAGVSQSPRYKVAKRGQDVALRCDPISGHVSLFWYQQALGQGPEFLTYFQNEAQLDKSGLPSDRFFAERPEGSVSTLKIQRTQQEDSAVYLCASSLINRGHQPQHFGDGTRLSIL.

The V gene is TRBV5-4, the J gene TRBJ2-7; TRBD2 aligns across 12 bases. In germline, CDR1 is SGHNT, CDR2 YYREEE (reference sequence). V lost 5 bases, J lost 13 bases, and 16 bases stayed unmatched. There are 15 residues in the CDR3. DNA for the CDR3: TGTGCCAGCAGTCCTAGCGGGAGGGGTCCGTACGAGCCATACTTC. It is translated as CASSPSGRGPYEPYF.

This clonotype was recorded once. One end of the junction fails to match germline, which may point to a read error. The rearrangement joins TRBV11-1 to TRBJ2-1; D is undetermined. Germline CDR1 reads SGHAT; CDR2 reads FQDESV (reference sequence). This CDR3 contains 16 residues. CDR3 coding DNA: TGTGCCAGCAGCTTAATTTCGACCGCGGCGGTCAATGACCAGTTCTTC. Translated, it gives CASSLISTAAVNDQFF.

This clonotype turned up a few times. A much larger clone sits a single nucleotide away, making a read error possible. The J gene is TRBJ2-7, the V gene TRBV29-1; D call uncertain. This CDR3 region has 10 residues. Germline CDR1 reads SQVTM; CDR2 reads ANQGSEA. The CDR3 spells CNASATEQYF. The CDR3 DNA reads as TGCAACGCGTCTGCAACCGAGCAGTACTTC.

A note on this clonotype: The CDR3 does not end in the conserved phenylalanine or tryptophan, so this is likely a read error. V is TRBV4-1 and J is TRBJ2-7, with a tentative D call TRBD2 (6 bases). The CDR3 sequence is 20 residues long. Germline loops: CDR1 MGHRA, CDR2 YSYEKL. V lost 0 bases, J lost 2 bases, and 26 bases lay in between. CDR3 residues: CASSQEGRGASGRRTYEQYS. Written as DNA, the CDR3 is TGCGCCAGCAGCCAAGAGGGTAGAGGGGCGTCTGGGAGGCGGACCTACGAGCAGTACTCC.